The 23 T cell receptor beta chains below come from one sample, sequenced in a study of response to subunit inactivated influenza vaccine. TCRdb analysed the RT-PCR reads with MiXCR anew, one entry per CDR3 protein. The repertoire includes over 750,000 distinct CDR3 sequences, over 20% of them detected once, and more than 8.5% sits in the top ten. The sample was PBMCs from blood, taken roughly 5 days after vaccination. These receptors were obtained from a man aged 45-65 years who received an inactivated influenza vaccine.

V and J are TRBV28 and TRBJ2-7; D is possibly TRBD2 (6 bases). V was pared by 6 bases and J by 1 base, with 31 bases between. This CDR3 has 20 amino acids. Germline V lookup: CDR1 MDHEN, CDR2 SYDVKM. CDR3 in DNA: TGTGCCAGCAGACGTAGGCATTCGCGGGGCAGGCTTTCTCTTTCCTACGAGCAGTACTTC. Protein sequence: CASRRRHSRGRLSLSYEQYF.

The chain uses TRBV12-3 or TRBV12-4 and TRBJ2-1; 8 bases align to TRBD1. V lost 6 bases, J lost 7 bases, and 8 bases stayed unmatched. The CDR3 spans 14 residues. The CDR3 bases are TGTGCCAGCAGCTATACCGGGACAGGTAATGAGCAGTTCTTC. It is translated as CASSYTGTGNEQFF.

This clonotype was seen only a few times. The chain carries TRBV5-5 and TRBJ1-5; weak D call: TRBD1 (6 bases). The germline V and J ends were trimmed by 4 bases and 7 bases, with 15 bases remaining between them. This CDR3 region has 14 residues. The germline gives CDR1 SGHKS, CDR2 YYEKEE (reference sequence). This CDR3 is CASSVTGRGQPQHF. CDR3 bases: TGTGCCAGCAGCGTAACAGGGCGGGGACAGCCCCAGCATTTT. The variable domain in full, completed from reference TRBV5-5 and TRBJ1-5, reads DAGVTQSPTHLIKTRGQQVTLRCSPISGHKSVSWYQQVLGQGPQFIFQYYEKEERGRGNFPDRFSARQFPNYSSELNVNALLLGDSALYLCASSVTGRGQPQHFGDGTRLSIL.

The chain carries TRBV5-6 and TRBJ2-2, with D perhaps TRBD1 (6 bases). The CDR3 has 15 residues. Trimming shortened V by 0 bases and J by 4 bases, and 10 bases separated the two germline ends. Germline V gene lookup returns CDR1 SGHDT and CDR2 YYEEEE. The CDR3 DNA sequence: TGTGCCAGCAGCTTGGTTCAGGGGAGCACCGGGGAGCTGTTTTTT. This translates into CASSLVQGSTGELFF.

V usage is TRBV2 and J usage is TRBJ1-4; TRBD1 agrees at 7 bases. There are 14 residues in the CDR3. The J segment lost 7 bases and the V segment lost 5 bases, leaving 7 bases of the junction unmatched. Germline CDR1 and CDR2: SNHLY and FYNNEI. CDR3 loop: CASSRQGAPEKLFF. For the CDR3, the DNA is TGTGCCAGCAGTCGACAGGGAGCTCCTGAAAAACTGTTTTTT.

This clonotype has only a few counts. The CDR3 DNA sequence: TGTGCCACCAGCAGAGGAGGACTAGCGGCATCGAGGGAGACCCAGTACTTC. It encodes CATSRGGLAASRETQYF. The V gene is TRBV15, the J gene TRBJ2-5; the match to TRBD2 covers 10 bases. V was pared by 1 base and J by 5 bases, with 10 bases of the junction left unmatched. The CDR3 runs to 17 residues. Germline values: CDR1 LNHNV, CDR2 YYDKDF (reference sequence).

The J gene is TRBJ2-2, the V gene TRBV27; 14 nucleotides agree with TRBD2. The trim removed 4 bases at V and 0 bases at J, leaving 7 bases unmatched. The CDR3 length is 19 residues. The germline gives CDR1 MNHEY, CDR2 SMNVEV (reference sequence). The CDR3 DNA reads TGTGCCAGCAGTTCCCTCGGACTAGCGGGAGGCACGAACACCGGGGAGCTGTTTTTT. It codes for CASSSLGLAGGTNTGELFF.

In this sample, this clonotype turned up a few times. The chain couples TRBV7-3 to TRBJ2-2; D gene unclear. This CDR3 contains 14 residues. Per the germline V gene, CDR1 is SGHTA and CDR2 is FQGTGA. Trimming pared 2 bases from V and 4 bases from J, leaving 8 bases between. The DNA for the CDR3 is TGTGCCAGCAGCTTATCTTGGACCACCGGGGAGCTGTTTTTT. As protein: CASSLSWTTGELFF. Drawing the rest from reference TRBV7-3 and TRBJ2-2, the complete variable domain is GAGVSQTPSNKVTEKGKYVELRCDPISGHTALYWYRQSLGQGPEFLIYFQGTGAADDSGLPNDRFFAVRPEGSVSTLKIQRTERGDSAVYLCASSLSWTTGELFFGEGSRLTVL.

This clonotype turned up a few times. This chain connects TRBV7-2 to TRBJ2-7, with TRBD2 identical over 12 bases. The CDR3 has 16 residues. The germline gives CDR1 SGHTA, CDR2 FQGNSA. J was trimmed by 0 bases and V by 5 bases; bases with no gene match: 5. The DNA for the CDR3 is TGTGCCAGCAGCCGGCGGGGACTAGCGGGCTCCTACGAGCAGTACTTC. Encoded protein: CASSRRGLAGSYEQYF.

The V and J genes are TRBV5-5 and TRBJ2-5; TRBD2 might be the D (5 bases). This CDR3 has 16 residues. Germline V gives CDR1 SGHKS, CDR2 YYEKEE (reference sequence). The V gene lost 3 bases and the J gene lost 10 bases, with 25 bases spanning the gap. The CDR3 DNA is TGTGCCAGCAGCTCCTCCCCCTCTAGCATACAAGAGGTCCAGTACTTC. This translates into CASSSSPSSIQEVQYF.

The chain joins TRBV24-1 to TRBJ2-6; D unresolved. V dropped 5 bases and J dropped 0 bases, with 4 bases sitting between them. Germline CDR1 reads KGHDR; CDR2 reads SFDVKD. There are 14 residues in the CDR3. The CDR3 protein is CATSARSGANVLTF. CDR3 DNA sequence: TGTGCCACCAGTGCCCGCTCTGGGGCCAACGTCCTGACTTTC.

The V gene is TRBV5-5, the J gene TRBJ1-5, with 9 bases lining up with TRBD1. This CDR3 has 15 residues. Trimming cost V 3 bases and J 5 bases; bases outside gene matches: 6. Germline loops: CDR1 SGHKS, CDR2 YYEKEE (reference sequence). In DNA, the CDR3 is TGTGCCAGCAGCTGGGGACAGGGCCTCGATCAGCCCCAGCATTTT. It yields the protein CASSWGQGLDQPQHF.

This clonotype showed up just a few times. The V gene is TRBV7-2, the J gene TRBJ2-7; 9 bases align to TRBD1. There are 15 residues in the CDR3. V dropped 2 bases and J dropped 4; count of bases not matched to a gene: 6. From germline, CDR1 is SGHTA and CDR2 FQGNSA. The CDR3 here is CASSLTRDRAYEQYF. The CDR3 nucleotides are TGTGCCAGCAGCTTAACCCGGGACAGGGCGTACGAGCAGTACTTC.

This clonotype was counted only a few times. The chain employs TRBV2 and TRBJ2-1; D ambiguous. V lost 7 bases, J lost 0 bases, and 13 bases lay in between. The germline CDR1 and CDR2 sequences are SNHLY and FYNNEI. The CDR3 covers 15 residues. CDR3 sequence (DNA): TGTGCCAGCATTGCGGACCAGTACTCCTACAATGAGCAGTTCTTC. This encodes CASIADQYSYNEQFF.

This clonotype was found a few times. The chain has TRBV28 and TRBJ1-1, with D possibly matching TRBD1 (6 bases). The CDR3 totals 12 residues. Trimming took 5 bases from V and 12 from J, leaving 16 bases between them. The germline CDR1 and CDR2 sequences are MDHEN and SYDVKM. The CDR3 loop is CASSPQGSGTFF. The CDR3 DNA is TGTGCCAGCAGTCCTCAGGGGAGTGGGACTTTCTTT.

The chain is built from TRBV10-3 and TRBJ2-5, with a weak D call TRBD2 (6 bases). Germline loops: CDR1 ENHRY, CDR2 SYGVKD. Trimming stripped 3 bases from V and 7 bases from J, with 15 bases between. The CDR3 is 14 amino acids. The CDR3 region is CAISESPTEGTQYF. CDR3 nucleotides: TGTGCCATCAGTGAAAGTCCGACGGAGGGGACCCAGTACTTC.

This chain links TRBV2 with TRBJ1-1; the D is unclear. CDR3 length equals 13 residues. Looked up from germline, CDR1 is SNHLY and CDR2 is FYNNEI. The ends were cut back, 1 base at V and 3 bases at J, with 6 bases in the middle. The CDR3 bases are TGTGCCAGCAGTGAAGGAGGGTACACTGAAGCTTTCTTT. Translating gives CASSEGGYTEAFF.

This clonotype was observed a handful of times. The chain links TRBV7-9 to TRBJ2-3; tentative D call: TRBD2 (5 bases). V gave up 5 bases and J gave up 5 bases, with 11 bases separating them. The CDR3 is 13 residues long. Per germline, CDR1 SEHNR and CDR2 FQNEAQ (reference sequence). CDR3 DNA sequence: TGTGCCAGCAGCCAGAGGGATTTAGATACGCAGTATTTT. Translation gives CASSQRDLDTQYF.

The gene calls are TRBV27 and TRBJ2-5, with 7 bases aligning to TRBD1. Unmatched junction bases numbered 19, after V lost 6 bases and J lost 6 bases. There are 17 residues in the CDR3. Germline V gene lookup returns CDR1 MNHEY and CDR2 SMNVEV (reference sequence). CDR3 amino acids: CASSREGGPTSVQTQYF. CDR3 in DNA: TGTGCCAGCAGCCGAGAAGGGGGCCCAACTTCCGTACAGACCCAGTACTTC.

This rearrangement joins TRBV4-1 to TRBJ1-5; a weak D match, TRBD1 (5 bases). Trimming removed 4 bases at V and 1 base at J, with 14 bases between. The CDR3 is 16 amino acids. Germline V lookup: CDR1 MGHRA, CDR2 YSYEKL. CDR3 DNA sequence: TGCGCCAGCAGCCCCGGGGCAGCCAAGAGCAATCAGCCCCAGCATTTT. Protein: CASSPGAAKSNQPQHF.

This clonotype was seen more than once but under ten times. V gene TRBV20-1 combines with J gene TRBJ2-3; 9 bases are a match to TRBD1. This CDR3 is built from 17 residues. Germline values: CDR1 DFQATT, CDR2 SNEGSKA (reference sequence). Unmatched junction bases numbered 10, after V lost 3 bases and J lost 0 bases. The DNA of the CDR3 is TGCAGTGCTAGGGATCTTTTGGGACAGGGAAGCACAGATACGCAGTATTTT. Translating it yields CSARDLLGQGSTDTQYF.

This clonotype was detected many times. This chain uses TRBV20-1 with TRBJ1-6; no firm D call. V gave up 1 base and J gave up 9 bases, with 19 bases separating them. Germline V gene lookup returns CDR1 DFQATT and CDR2 SNEGSKA (reference sequence). CDR3 size: 16 residues. The CDR3 sequence: CSARGFLGLTLSPLHF. CDR3 DNA: TGCAGTGCTAGAGGGTTCCTCGGGCTAACTCTTTCACCCCTCCACTTT.

Here the CDR3 reads CASTPESTDTQYF. The CDR3 DNA reads as TGTGCCAGCACCCCAGAAAGCACAGATACGCAGTATTTT. J is TRBJ2-3 and V is TRBV12-3 or TRBV12-4; D gene ambiguous. This CDR3 has 13 residues. V was shortened by 7 bases and J by 0 bases, with 8 bases between the two germline ends.